These 20 T cell receptor beta chains originate from one sample sequenced in a study of beta chain features in type 1 diabetes. All of the isolated RNA was reverse transcribed, so expressed TCRB transcripts were sequenced. Sequencing used immunoSEQ multiplex PCR; TCRdb keeps in-frame clones, though not all of them. The sample lists 300,000 to 400,000 clones, around 7.6% occurring once. Sequencing was done on a sample of central memory CD4+ T cells from blood. All receptors come from a woman in her late teens or twenties in good health.

The chain uses TRBV6-5 and TRBJ1-1, with D possibly TRBD1 on 6 matching bases. CDR1 and CDR2 (germline): MNHEY, SVGAGI. CDR3 length: 13 amino acids. With 4 bases removed from V and 1 base from J, the gap between germline ends came to 7 bases. The CDR3 sequence is CASSSTGNTEAFF. The CDR3 DNA reads TGTGCCAGCAGTTCGACAGGGAACACTGAAGCTTTCTTT.

The V gene is TRBV2, the J gene TRBJ2-7; a weak D match, TRBD2 (6 bases). This CDR3 has 14 residues. Germline values: CDR1 SNHLY, CDR2 FYNNEI. V shed 6 bases and J shed 11 bases, with 23 bases lying between them. CDR3 in DNA: TGTGCCAGCAGCTACCGGGACTCCCCTAGGTCGGAGTACTTC. This codes for CASSYRDSPRSEYF.

V usage is TRBV6-5 and J usage is TRBJ1-2; possibly TRBD1 for D (5 bases). The CDR3 is made up of 15 amino acids. V dropped 2 bases and J dropped 4 bases, with 14 bases sitting between them. Germline values: CDR1 MNHEY, CDR2 SVGAGI. CDR3 DNA: TGTGCCAGCAGTTACCCCGCGGGGGGTGGCTATGGCTACACCTTC. It yields the protein CASSYPAGGGYGYTF.

This chain connects TRBV9 to TRBJ2-3; TRBD2 might be the D (6 bases). Germline CDR1 and CDR2: SGDLS and YYNGEE. V was pared by 4 bases and J by 5 bases, with 20 bases between. CDR3 length equals 16 residues. CDR3 coding DNA: TGTGCCAGCAGCCCGGCCGGGACTCACGCGGGAGATACGCAGTATTTT. It translates to CASSPAGTHAGDTQYF.

This rearrangement joins TRBV28 to TRBJ2-5; D possibly matches TRBD1 or TRBD2 (5 bases each). CDR3 length: 15 residues. The V end lost 2 bases, the J end lost 7 bases, and 17 bases lay between the germline ends. Germline V gives CDR1 MDHEN, CDR2 SYDVKM. The CDR3: CASSLANEARGTQYF. CDR3 sequence (DNA): TGTGCCAGCAGTTTAGCCAACGAGGCGAGGGGGACCCAGTACTTC.

This clone was counted many times. This sequence joins TRBV5-1 and TRBJ2-7, with 8 bases identical to TRBD2. Losses at the gene ends were 4 bases for V and 0 bases for J; bases not matched to a gene: 6. The CDR3 runs 15 residues. Per germline, CDR1 SGHRS and CDR2 YFSETQ. CDR3 region: CASSKSGGSSYEQYF. As DNA, the CDR3 is TGCGCCAGCAGCAAAAGCGGGGGAAGCTCCTACGAGCAGTACTTC. The entire variable domain, with the rest obtained from reference TRBV5-1 and TRBJ2-7, is as follows: KAGVTQTPRYLIKTRGQQVTLSCSPISGHRSVSWYQQTPGQGLQFLFEYFSETQRNKGNFPGRFSGRQFSNSRSEMNVSTLELGDSALYLCASSKSGGSSYEQYFGPGTRLTVT.

The J gene is TRBJ1-4, the V gene TRBV7-8; TRBD1 is a possible D gene (6 bases). CDR1 is SGHVS and CDR2 is FQNEAQ in the germline V gene. V lost 0 bases and J lost 3, with 11 bases in between. This CDR3 region has 16 residues. The CDR3 DNA follows: TGTGCCAGCAGCTTAGCGCAAGGGGGGTCTAATGAAAAACTGTTTTTT. This codes for CASSLAQGGSNEKLFF.

This clone was seen ten or more times. V gene TRBV10-3 combines with J gene TRBJ2-1; 12 bases line up with TRBD2. CDR1 and CDR2 (germline): ENHRY, SYGVKD. The CDR3 is 16 amino acids. The trim removed 4 bases at V and 4 bases at J, leaving 5 bases unmatched. The CDR3 loop is CAISGTSGKEYNEQFF. The CDR3 nucleotides read TGTGCCATCAGTGGGACTAGCGGGAAAGAGTACAATGAGCAGTTCTTC.

The V gene is TRBV4-3, the J gene TRBJ2-7; D gene uncertain. The CDR3 sequence is 15 residues long. Germline V gene data show CDR1 as LGHNA and CDR2 as YSLEER. Trimming took off 1 base at V and 2 bases at J, with 12 bases between the two ends. The CDR3 nucleotides are TGCGCCAGCAGCCAAGGTCATATCAAGCCCTACGAGCAGTACTTC. Translating gives CASSQGHIKPYEQYF.

This chain connects TRBV19 to TRBJ1-2; no reliable D call. V lost 5 bases and J 6 bases, leaving 10 bases between the germline ends. The CDR3 totals 12 residues. Germline CDR1 and CDR2: LNHDA and SQIVND (reference sequence). The CDR3 DNA is TGTGCCAGTAGTCCCGCGGTGAATGGCTACACCTTC. This translates into CASSPAVNGYTF. Full variable domain (rest looked up from reference TRBV19 and TRBJ1-2): DGGITQSPKYLFRKEGQNVTLSCEQNLNHDAMYWYRQDPGQGLRLIYYSQIVNDFQKGDIAEGYSVSREKKESFPLTVTSAQKNPTAFYLCASSPAVNGYTFGSGTRLTVV.

Many counts were recorded for this clone. This chain uses TRBV15 with TRBJ2-1, with 10 bases matching TRBD1. This CDR3 is 13 amino acids long. Looked up from germline, CDR1 is LNHNV and CDR2 is YYDKDF (reference sequence). V shed 5 bases and J 6 bases; nucleotides not matched to a gene: 1. CDR3: CATSWTGGNEQFF. DNA for the CDR3: TGTGCCACCAGCTGGACAGGGGGCAATGAGCAGTTCTTC.

V and J are TRBV7-2 and TRBJ2-7; 8 bases fit TRBD2. From germline, CDR1 is SGHTA and CDR2 FQGNSA. The length of the CDR3 is 14 residues. The J segment lost 6 bases and the V segment lost 2 bases, leaving 6 bases of the junction unmatched. The CDR3 here is CASSLTSGALEQYF. The DNA of the CDR3 is TGTGCCAGCAGCTTAACTAGCGGAGCCCTCGAGCAGTACTTC.

The chain recombines TRBV11-2 with TRBJ2-5, with 9 bases lining up with TRBD1. V lost 3 bases to trimming and J lost 2 bases; unmatched junction nucleotides: 4. From germline, CDR1 is SGHAT and CDR2 FQNNGV. CDR3 length: 15 residues. CDR3 in amino acids: CASSFGQGKQETQYF. CDR3 nucleotides: TGTGCCAGCAGCTTTGGACAGGGGAAGCAAGAGACCCAGTACTTC.

This clone was seen a few times. The chain couples TRBV27 to TRBJ2-1, with a weak D call TRBD2 (6 bases). Germline lookup yields CDR1 MNHEY and CDR2 SMNVEV (reference sequence). This CDR3 spans 13 amino acids. Trimming pared 4 bases from V and 9 bases from J, leaving 13 bases between. DNA for the CDR3: TGTGCCAGCAGTTCCAGACTAGTATTTGAGCAGTTCTTC. Translating it yields CASSSRLVFEQFF.

The V and J genes are TRBV11-2 and TRBJ2-1; TRBD1 or TRBD2 may be the D gene (5 bases each). Germline CDR1 is SGHAT and CDR2 is FQNNGV. V gave up 5 bases and J gave up 9 bases, with 20 bases separating them. This CDR3 has 15 amino acids. Here the CDR3 reads CASSITWQGVGEQFF. For the CDR3, the DNA is TGTGCCAGCAGCATAACGTGGCAGGGAGTGGGTGAGCAGTTCTTC.

The genes are TRBV7-3 and TRBJ2-3; D possibly uses TRBD1 or TRBD2 (6 bases each). The V and J ends lost 5 bases and 2 bases respectively, with 11 bases between them. The CDR3 runs 14 residues. Germline loops: CDR1 SGHTA, CDR2 FQGTGA. The CDR3 here is CASSPGAATDTQYF. CDR3 DNA: TGTGCCAGCAGCCCGGGGGCAGCCACAGATACGCAGTATTTT. The variable domain in full, completed from reference TRBV7-3 and TRBJ2-3, reads GAGVSQTPSNKVTEKGKYVELRCDPISGHTALYWYRQSLGQGPEFLIYFQGTGAADDSGLPNDRFFAVRPEGSVSTLKIQRTERGDSAVYLCASSPGAATDTQYFGPGTRLTVL.

V is TRBV4-3 and J is TRBJ2-3, with D hard to call. Germline lookup yields CDR1 LGHNA and CDR2 YSLEER. Trimming stripped 3 bases from V and 2 bases from J, with 6 bases between. The CDR3 contains 13 residues. CDR3 residues: CASSQVNTDTQYF. CDR3 in DNA: TGCGCCAGCAGCCAGGTTAACACAGATACGCAGTATTTT.

This clone was seen many times. CDR3 region: CASSLGRWDGNIQYF. The DNA for the CDR3 is TGCGCCAGCAGCTTGGGTCGGTGGGATGGAAACATTCAGTACTTC. This chain uses TRBV5-1 with TRBJ2-4, with no clear D. V dropped 0 bases and J dropped 6 bases, with 13 bases sitting between them. This CDR3 is 15 amino acids long. CDR1 is SGHRS, CDR2 YFSETQ, per germline.

In this sample, this clone turned up many times. V gene TRBV29-1 combines with J gene TRBJ2-7; 9 nucleotides agree with TRBD1. The V gene's germline CDR1 is SQVTM and CDR2 ANQGSEA. V gave up 7 bases and J gave up 6 bases; unmatched junction bases: 10. CDR3 length: 13 residues. CDR3 sequence reads: CSAQTDRGGEQYF. CDR3 nucleotides: TGCAGCGCCCAGACGGACAGGGGAGGCGAGCAGTACTTC.

With respect to this clone: The identical CDR3 is also encoded by other nucleotide sequences in the sample. This chain connects TRBV19 to TRBJ1-5, with D perhaps TRBD1 (5 bases). The CDR3 loop spans 14 amino acids. The ends were cut back, 3 bases at V and 3 bases at J, with 9 bases in the middle. The V gene's germline CDR1 is LNHDA and CDR2 SQIVND (reference sequence). The CDR3: CASSISGYNQPQHF. CDR3 nucleotides: TGTGCCAGTAGTATTTCAGGGTACAATCAGCCCCAGCATTTT.